A selection of T cell receptor beta chains follows, all from one sample in a study of blood T cell repertoires in COVID-19. Libraries were prepared by immunoSEQ multiplex PCR; TCRdb keeps only in-frame clonotypes and omits some of them. Here the sample spans 450,000 to 500,000 clones, about 85% being singletons. Sequencing was carried out using PBMCs or T cells enriched from blood (not recorded which). Receptors originate from a woman under 30 who had recovered from COVID-19. CDR3s include the opening cysteine and the closing phenylalanine or tryptophan. A D gene is named only where the DNA matches it firmly. A clone size is listed for some rows: how often the clone was seen (once, few, many), or a class if it is expanded.

J gene: TRBJ2-2
V gene: TRBV7-9
clone size: NA
D gene: TRBD1
CDR3 protein: CASSPRTGDRSGELFF
CDR3 DNA: TGTGCCAGCAGCCCGAGGACAGGGGATCGTTCCGGGGAGCTGTTTTTT

J gene: TRBJ1-5
V gene: TRBV19
clone size: NA
D gene: NA
CDR3 protein: CASKPPPGRGGQPQHF
CDR3 DNA: TGTGCCAGTAAACCCCCCCCGGGCAGGGGTGGGCAGCCCCAGCATTTT

J gene: TRBJ2-7
V gene: TRBV7-2
clone size: NA
D gene: TRBD2
CDR3 protein: CASSLGGGPYEQYF
CDR3 DNA: TGTGCCAGCAGCTTAGGGGGGGGACCCTACGAGCAGTACTTC

J gene: TRBJ2-2
V gene: TRBV5-1
clone size: NA
D gene: TRBD2
CDR3 protein: CASREQRGSTGELFF
CDR3 DNA: TGCGCCAGCAGAGAACAGCGGGGGAGCACCGGGGAGCTGTTTTTT

J gene: TRBJ1-6
V gene: TRBV7-9
clone size: NA
D gene: NA
CDR3 protein: CASSFFQSPLHF
CDR3 DNA: TGTGCCAGCAGCTTTTTCCAATCACCCCTCCACTTT

J gene: TRBJ1-2
V gene: TRBV4-2
clone size: NA
D gene: NA
CDR3 protein: CASTSGGPGGYTF
CDR3 DNA: TGTGCCAGCACCTCGGGGGGCCCGGGGGGCTACACCTTC

J gene: TRBJ2-7
V gene: TRBV7-6
clone size: NA
D gene: TRBD2
CDR3 protein: CASSSGLANEQYF
CDR3 DNA: TGTGCCAGCAGCTCCGGACTAGCGAACGAGCAGTACTTC

J gene: TRBJ2-1
V gene: TRBV12-3/TRBV12-4
clone size: NA
D gene: NA
CDR3 protein: CASSFRYNEQFF
CDR3 DNA: TGTGCCAGCAGTTTCCGGTACAATGAGCAGTTCTTC

J gene: TRBJ2-7
V gene: TRBV13
clone size: once
D gene: TRBD1
CDR3 protein: CASSRTGIGEQYF
CDR3 DNA: TGTGCCAGCAGTCGGACAGGGATTGGCGAGCAGTACTTC

J gene: TRBJ1-1
V gene: TRBV12-5
clone size: NA
D gene: NA
CDR3 protein: CASGLIGRETEAFF
CDR3 DNA: TGTGCTAGTGGTTTAATAGGGAGGGAAACTGAAGCTTTCTTT

J gene: TRBJ2-5
V gene: TRBV18
clone size: NA
D gene: TRBD2
CDR3 protein: CASSRLTSAPQETQYF
CDR3 DNA: TGTGCCAGCTCACGCCTGACTAGCGCGCCCCAAGAGACCCAGTACTTC

J gene: TRBJ1-2
V gene: TRBV28
clone size: once
D gene: NA
CDR3 protein: CASSHSLTGYTF
CDR3 DNA: TGTGCCAGCAGCCACTCCCTTACCGGCTACACCTTC

J gene: TRBJ2-1
V gene: TRBV3-1/TRBV3-2
clone size: NA
D gene: NA
CDR3 protein: CASSQVPPGLGLPGTQFF
CDR3 DNA: TGTGCCAGCAGCCAAGTCCCCCCGGGCCTAGGACTACCCGGCACCCAGTTCTTC

J gene: TRBJ1-6
V gene: TRBV19
clone size: NA
D gene: TRBD1
CDR3 protein: CASSQQGRNSPLHF
CDR3 DNA: TGTGCCAGTAGCCAACAGGGGCGGAATTCACCCCTCCACTTT

J gene: TRBJ2-6
V gene: TRBV4-2
clone size: NA
D gene: TRBD2
CDR3 protein: CASSPLAGGSGANVLTF
CDR3 DNA: TGTGCCAGCAGCCCACTAGCGGGGGGCTCTGGGGCCAACGTCCTGACTTTC

J gene: TRBJ1-4
V gene: TRBV3-1/TRBV3-2
clone size: NA
D gene: NA
CDR3 protein: CASALEAYDEKLFF
CDR3 DNA: TGTGCCAGCGCTCTTGAGGCATATGATGAAAAACTGTTTTTT

J gene: TRBJ1-2
V gene: TRBV5-1
clone size: NA
D gene: NA
CDR3 protein: CASSLAVGTPERGYTF
CDR3 DNA: TGCGCCAGCAGCCTCGCGGTGGGGACACCCGAGCGGGGCTACACCTTC

J gene: TRBJ2-1
V gene: TRBV9
clone size: NA
D gene: TRBD2
CDR3 protein: CASSVGLAAYNEQFF
CDR3 DNA: TGTGCCAGCAGCGTGGGACTAGCGGCATACAATGAGCAGTTCTTC

J gene: TRBJ2-7
V gene: TRBV30
clone size: NA
D gene: NA
CDR3 protein: CAWSVPGTLEEQYF
CDR3 DNA: TGTGCCTGGAGTGTGCCCGGCACCCTGGAGGAGCAGTACTTC

J gene: TRBJ1-2
V gene: TRBV5-1
clone size: NA
D gene: NA
CDR3 protein: CASYPGGPIYDGYTF
CDR3 DNA: TGCGCCAGCTACCCGGGGGGCCCGATATACGATGGCTACACCTTC

J gene: TRBJ1-3
V gene: TRBV3-1/TRBV3-2
clone size: once
D gene: NA
CDR3 protein: CASSQVAGRGTSGNTIYF
CDR3 DNA: TGTGCCAGCAGCCAAGTCGCCGGTCGGGGTACCTCTGGAAACACCATATATTTT

J gene: TRBJ2-1
V gene: TRBV5-5
clone size: NA
D gene: TRBD2
CDR3 protein: CASSLRGVTSGGAYEQFF
CDR3 DNA: TGTGCCAGCAGCCTAAGAGGGGTTACCAGCGGGGGGGCGTATGAGCAGTTCTTC

J gene: TRBJ2-1
V gene: TRBV7-9
clone size: NA
D gene: NA
CDR3 protein: CASSLNQGGEQFF
CDR3 DNA: TGTGCCAGCAGCCTGAATCAGGGAGGTGAGCAGTTCTTC

J gene: TRBJ2-1
V gene: TRBV3-1/TRBV3-2
clone size: few
D gene: NA
CDR3 protein: CASSSLPSGVNNEQFF
CDR3 DNA: TGTGCCAGCAGCTCACTACCGTCAGGGGTCAACAATGAGCAGTTCTTC

J gene: TRBJ2-6
V gene: TRBV5-1
clone size: NA
D gene: NA
CDR3 protein: CASSGRISGANVLTF
CDR3 DNA: TGCGCCAGCAGCGGTAGAATCTCTGGGGCCAACGTCCTGACTTTC

J gene: TRBJ2-7
V gene: TRBV9
clone size: few
D gene: NA
CDR3 protein: CASSPATESYEQYF
CDR3 DNA: TGTGCCAGCAGCCCGGCAACGGAGTCCTACGAGCAGTACTTC

J gene: TRBJ2-3
V gene: TRBV30
clone size: few
D gene: NA
CDR3 protein: CAWSLSTDTQYF
CDR3 DNA: TGTGCCTGGAGTTTAAGCACAGATACGCAGTATTTT

J gene: TRBJ2-7
V gene: TRBV5-5
clone size: NA
D gene: NA
CDR3 protein: CASSLTGREQYF
CDR3 DNA: TGTGCCAGCAGCTTGACAGGTCGAGAGCAGTACTTC

J gene: TRBJ2-3
V gene: TRBV19
clone size: NA
D gene: NA
CDR3 protein: CASRIARSTDTQYF
CDR3 DNA: TGTGCCAGCCGTATAGCGCGGAGCACAGATACGCAGTATTTT

J gene: TRBJ1-3
V gene: TRBV5-4
clone size: NA
D gene: TRBD1
CDR3 protein: CASSPTAGGASGNTIYF
CDR3 DNA: TGTGCCAGCAGCCCCACGGCAGGGGGCGCTTCTGGAAACACCATATATTTT

J gene: TRBJ1-5
V gene: TRBV19
clone size: NA
D gene: NA
CDR3 protein: CASSIGGLEYQPQHF
CDR3 DNA: TGTGCCAGTAGTATAGGCGGCTTAGAATATCAGCCCCAGCATTTT

J gene: TRBJ2-7
V gene: TRBV1
clone size: once
D gene: NA
CDR3 protein: CTSSLQKEQGFYEQYF
CDR3 DNA: TGCACCAGCAGCCTCCAAAAGGAACAGGGGTTCTACGAGCAGTACTTC

J gene: TRBJ2-7
V gene: TRBV10-2
clone size: once
D gene: NA
CDR3 protein: CASEDRSSYEQYF
CDR3 DNA: TGCGCCAGCGAGGACAGAAGCTCCTACGAGCAGTACTTC

J gene: TRBJ2-3
V gene: TRBV15
clone size: NA
D gene: TRBD2
CDR3 protein: CATSRDFAAGEHTDTQYF
CDR3 DNA: TGTGCCACCAGCAGAGATTTTGCAGCGGGGGAGCACACAGATACGCAGTATTTT

J gene: TRBJ1-3
V gene: TRBV6-1
clone size: once
D gene: NA
CDR3 protein: CASSDTLPLSGNTIYF
CDR3 DNA: TGTGCCAGCAGTGATACCCTCCCCCTATCTGGAAACACCATATATTTT

J gene: TRBJ2-2
V gene: TRBV20-1
clone size: once
D gene: NA
CDR3 protein: CSARRTGELFF
CDR3 DNA: TGCAGTGCTAGACGGACCGGGGAGCTGTTTTTT

J gene: TRBJ1-1
V gene: TRBV12-3/TRBV12-4
clone size: NA
D gene: TRBD1
CDR3 protein: CACSQGDAAFF
CDR3 DNA: TGTGCCTGCTCCCAGGGGGACGCAGCTTTCTTT

J gene: TRBJ1-5
V gene: TRBV18
clone size: NA
D gene: NA
CDR3 protein: CASSPGGADQPQHF
CDR3 DNA: TGTGCCAGCTCACCAGGGGGCGCAGATCAGCCCCAGCATTTT

J gene: TRBJ2-7
V gene: TRBV27
clone size: NA
D gene: NA
CDR3 protein: CASSYPGAYEQYF
CDR3 DNA: TGTGCCAGCAGCTACCCAGGGGCCTACGAGCAGTACTTC

J gene: TRBJ2-7
V gene: TRBV12-3/TRBV12-4
clone size: few
D gene: NA
CDR3 protein: CASSTSYEQYF
CDR3 DNA: TGTGCCAGCAGTACATCTTACGAGCAGTACTTC

J gene: TRBJ2-7
V gene: TRBV10-2
clone size: NA
D gene: TRBD1
CDR3 protein: CASSSRGTGGFEQYF
CDR3 DNA: TGCGCCAGCAGCTCGAGGGGGACAGGGGGCTTCGAGCAGTACTTC

J gene: TRBJ1-5
V gene: TRBV19
clone size: once
D gene: TRBD1
CDR3 protein: CASSIDRGRQPQHF
CDR3 DNA: TGTGCCAGTAGTATTGACAGGGGGCGGCAGCCCCAGCATTTT

J gene: TRBJ1-6
V gene: TRBV28
clone size: NA
D gene: NA
CDR3 protein: CASSLGGNSPLHF
CDR3 DNA: TGTGCCAGCAGTTTAGGGGGGAATTCACCCCTCCACTTT

J gene: TRBJ1-1
V gene: TRBV6-5
clone size: few
D gene: NA
CDR3 protein: CASRYIQGLNTEAFF
CDR3 DNA: TGTGCCAGCAGGTATATCCAGGGGTTGAACACTGAAGCTTTCTTT

J gene: TRBJ2-3
V gene: TRBV5-6
clone size: once
D gene: NA
CDR3 protein: CASSFLPLYTDTQYF
CDR3 DNA: TGTGCCAGCAGCTTTCTGCCCCTATACACAGATACGCAGTATTTT

J gene: TRBJ1-5
V gene: TRBV5-1
clone size: NA
D gene: NA
CDR3 protein: CASSLGGLDSGPQHF
CDR3 DNA: TGCGCCAGCAGCTTGGGGGGACTGGATTCGGGGCCCCAGCATTTT

J gene: TRBJ2-1
V gene: TRBV28
clone size: once
D gene: TRBD1
CDR3 protein: CASSLDRVGDEQFF
CDR3 DNA: TGTGCCAGCAGTTTGGACAGGGTGGGTGATGAGCAGTTCTTC

J gene: TRBJ1-1
V gene: TRBV10-3
clone size: NA
D gene: TRBD1
CDR3 protein: CASFTGVNTEAFF
CDR3 DNA: TGTGCCTCCTTTACAGGGGTGAACACTGAAGCTTTCTTT

J gene: TRBJ2-7
V gene: TRBV6-5
clone size: NA
D gene: TRBD2
CDR3 protein: CASREGAGGAYEQYF
CDR3 DNA: TGTGCCAGCAGGGAGGGTGCCGGGGGGGCCTACGAGCAGTACTTC

J gene: TRBJ2-7
V gene: TRBV7-8
clone size: NA
D gene: NA
CDR3 protein: CASSLAPANEQYF
CDR3 DNA: TGTGCCAGCAGCTTAGCGCCAGCGAACGAGCAGTACTTC

J gene: TRBJ1-5
V gene: TRBV2
clone size: once
D gene: NA
CDR3 protein: CASSDRRGRNQPQHF
CDR3 DNA: TGTGCCAGCAGTGACCGCCGTGGTAGAAATCAGCCCCAGCATTTT

J gene: TRBJ2-3
V gene: TRBV5-1
clone size: NA
D gene: NA
CDR3 protein: CASSLATASTDTQYF
CDR3 DNA: TGCGCCAGCAGCTTGGCCACAGCTAGCACAGATACGCAGTATTTT

J gene: TRBJ1-1
V gene: TRBV6-6
clone size: NA
D gene: TRBD1
CDR3 protein: CASSLRPGTGLNTEAFF
CDR3 DNA: TGTGCCAGCAGTCTACGTCCCGGGACAGGGTTGAACACTGAAGCTTTCTTT

J gene: TRBJ2-7
V gene: TRBV27
clone size: NA
D gene: NA
CDR3 protein: CASSEGADNYEQYF
CDR3 DNA: TGTGCCAGCAGTGAAGGGGCAGACAACTACGAGCAGTACTTC

J gene: TRBJ1-6
V gene: TRBV10-3
clone size: once
D gene: NA
CDR3 protein: CAISESRELNSPLHF
CDR3 DNA: TGTGCCATCAGTGAGTCTCGGGAATTAAATTCACCCCTCCACTTT

J gene: TRBJ1-1
V gene: TRBV6-5
clone size: NA
D gene: NA
CDR3 protein: CASTRDTNTEAFF
CDR3 DNA: TGTGCCAGCACAAGGGACACGAACACTGAAGCTTTCTTT

J gene: TRBJ1-1
V gene: TRBV14
clone size: few
D gene: NA
CDR3 protein: CASSQQVNTEAFF
CDR3 DNA: TGTGCCAGCAGCCAACAGGTGAACACTGAAGCTTTCTTT